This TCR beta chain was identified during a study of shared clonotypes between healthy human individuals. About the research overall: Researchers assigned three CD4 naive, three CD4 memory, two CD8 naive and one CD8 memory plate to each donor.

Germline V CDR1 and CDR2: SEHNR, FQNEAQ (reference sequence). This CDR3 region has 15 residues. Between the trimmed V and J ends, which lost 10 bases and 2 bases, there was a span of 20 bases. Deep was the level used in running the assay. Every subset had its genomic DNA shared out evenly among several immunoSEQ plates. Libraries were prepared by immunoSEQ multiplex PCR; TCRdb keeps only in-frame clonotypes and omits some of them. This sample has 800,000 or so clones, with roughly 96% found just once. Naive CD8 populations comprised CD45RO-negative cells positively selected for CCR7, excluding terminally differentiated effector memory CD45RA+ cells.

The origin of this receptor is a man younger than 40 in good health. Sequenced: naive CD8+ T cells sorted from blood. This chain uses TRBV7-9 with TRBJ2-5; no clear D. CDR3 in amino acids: CATSLSGPLQETQYF. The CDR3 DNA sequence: TGTGCCACCTCCCTCAGTGGCCCTTTACAAGAGACCCAGTACTTC.